Presented here are 3 T cell receptor beta chains from one specimen sequenced in a study of T cells after yellow fever vaccination. TCRdb re-called the 5' RACE reads with MiXCR, one entry per CDR3 protein. The sample shows some 340,000 distinct CDR3 sequences, 4.1% of them seen only once. The sequencing here drew on PBMCs, taken 5 days after the yellow fever booster vaccination. Every receptor here comes from a man between 18 and 35 years old who received the YFV17D yellow fever vaccine.

Many counts were recorded for this clonotype. This chain joins TRBV6-2 or TRBV6-3 and TRBJ1-5, with 8 bases identical to TRBD1. This CDR3 comprises 16 residues. J gave up 4 bases and V 6 bases, and 11 bases lay outside the gene matches. Germline V gene lookup returns CDR1 MNHEY and CDR2 SVGEGT. The CDR3 spells CASRHTDRELNQPQHF. DNA of the CDR3: TGTGCCAGCAGACATACGGACAGGGAGCTAAATCAGCCCCAGCATTTT.

This clonotype has more than one count but fewer than ten. The rearrangement joins TRBV12-3 or TRBV12-4 to TRBJ1-1; D unclear. V dropped 2 bases and J dropped 7 bases, with 8 bases sitting between them. CDR3 length: 12 residues. The CDR3 loop reads CASSLIGYEAFF. The DNA for the CDR3 is TGTGCCAGCAGTTTAATAGGTTATGAAGCTTTCTTT.

The genes are TRBV5-1 and TRBJ1-1; a possible D gene is TRBD1 (5 bases). The CDR3 runs to 17 residues. The germline V gene has CDR1 SGHRS and CDR2 YFSETQ. Between the trimmed V and J ends, which lost 0 bases and 7 bases, there was a span of 22 bases. In DNA form, the CDR3 reads TGCGCCAGCAGCTTGGAATCAGGGTTGAATGGTGGGAATGAAGCTTTCTTT. This sequence encodes CASSLESGLNGGNEAFF.